These 6 T cell receptor beta chains were all obtained from the same sample, sequenced in a study of blood T cell repertoires in COVID-19. TCRdb's table, derived via immunoSEQ multiplex PCR, lists solely in-frame clones and lacks some. The sample includes about 140,000 clones, roughly 84% seen only once; the top ten take 4.5% to 5.5%. The sequenced material came from peripheral blood. These receptors were obtained from a human donor in a cohort sampled during active COVID-19.

The chain recombines TRBV28 with TRBJ2-3; TRBD2 matches 11 bases. The CDR3 covers 15 residues. Germline trimming cut 8 bases from V and 3 bases from J; bases unmatched to any gene: 7. Germline CDR1 reads MDHEN; CDR2 reads SYDVKM. The CDR3, as DNA: TGTGCCAGCGAAACTAGCGGGAGTCAAACAGATACGCAGTATTTT. Residues: CASETSGSQTDTQYF.

V is TRBV6-1 and J is TRBJ1-2; D unresolved. Germline CDR1 MNHNS, CDR2 SASEGT. CDR3 size: 12 residues. V lost 3 bases and J lost 12, with 14 bases in between. The CDR3 loop reads CASSDRLYSHTF. In DNA, the CDR3 is TGTGCCAGCAGTGATAGACTGTATTCCCACACCTTC.

A remark on this clone: In the same sample, other DNA sequences code for this CDR3. The chain joins TRBV18 to TRBJ1-1, with D perhaps matching TRBD1 (5 bases). The CDR3 loop spans 13 amino acids. Trimming removed 1 base at V and 5 bases at J, with 8 bases between. Germline V lookup: CDR1 KGHSH, CDR2 LQKENI. CDR3 residues: CASSPQGATEAFF. CDR3 DNA sequence: TGTGCCAGCTCACCACAAGGGGCTACTGAAGCTTTCTTT.

The chain's CDR3 is CASSFREAGTETQYF. In DNA, the CDR3 is TGTGCCAGCAGTTTCCGGGAAGCGGGGACGGAGACCCAGTACTTC. J is TRBJ2-5 and V is TRBV6-5; 7 bases agree with TRBD2. V was pared by 4 bases and J by 5 bases, with 10 bases of the junction left unmatched. The CDR3 runs to 15 residues. Germline V gene lookup returns CDR1 MNHEY and CDR2 SVGAGI.

The V call is TRBV2, the J call TRBJ1-2; 7 bases map to TRBD1. The CDR3 is made up of 15 amino acids. Trimming at V came to 7 bases and at J to 4 bases, leaving 12 bases not matched to a gene. Germline V gene lookup returns CDR1 SNHLY and CDR2 FYNNEI. In DNA form, the CDR3 reads TGTGCCAGCATGAGCCGGACAGGAGGGTTCTATGGCTACACCTTC. This sequence encodes CASMSRTGGFYGYTF.

The rearrangement uses TRBV5-1 and TRBJ2-5; the D is unclear. This CDR3 is built from 15 residues. Trimming removed 0 bases from V and 3 bases from J, with 12 bases in between. CDR1 is SGHRS, CDR2 YFSETQ, per germline. CDR3 sequence (DNA): TGCGCCAGCAGCTTGGTTGCGTCTCAGGAAGAGACCCAGTACTTC. Protein product: CASSLVASQEETQYF.